The sequence of this T cell receptor (beta chain) was determined in a study of shared clonotypes between healthy human individuals. Overall study results and limits: An anticipated effect of sequencing depth on clonotype sharing among donors was recognized.

The method was immunoSEQ multiplex PCR; TCRdb's version includes in-frame clones alone and lacks a portion of them. The data contain approximately 2,200,000 clones, roughly 91% of them singletons. The CDR3 runs to 15 residues. Germline CDR1 SGHAT, CDR2 FQNNGV. Trimming cost V 7 bases and J 0 bases; bases outside gene matches: 7. This clone came up a few times. Its target is unknown. CD45RO negativity and positive selection for CCR7 defined naive CD8 cells, a population that excluded terminally differentiated effector memory CD45RA+ cells. The chain links TRBV11-2 to TRBJ2-7, with TRBD1 identical over 9 bases. Material for sequencing was naive CD8+ T cells from PBMCs. The TCR comes from a young man in good health. Some clones in this sample may be carry-over from other donors' samples. The CDR3, as DNA: TGTGCCAGCACCGTGGACAGGGGCCGCTCCTACGAGCAGTACTTC. Translated, it gives CASTVDRGRSYEQYF.